One sample yielded the 13 T cell receptor beta chains listed below, sequenced in a study of blood T cell repertoires in COVID-19. Profiled with immunoSEQ multiplex PCR; TCRdb holds only in-frame clones, not every one. Among 150,000 to 200,000 clones listed, over 80% were seen once. The sample consisted of peripheral blood. The receptors were gathered from a woman under 40 with acute or convalescent COVID-19.

This rearrangement joins TRBV11-3 to TRBJ1-1; a possible D gene is TRBD1 (5 bases). V dropped 3 bases and J dropped 5 bases, with 10 bases sitting between them. The length of the CDR3 is 13 residues. Per germline, CDR1 SGHNT and CDR2 YENEEA. CDR3 residues: CASSLQGTTEAFF. The DNA of the CDR3 is TGTGCCAGCAGCTTGCAGGGAACAACTGAAGCTTTCTTT.

V gene TRBV21-1 combines with J gene TRBJ2-5; the listed D gene, TRBD1, was not tested against the DNA. TRBV21-1 is labeled a pseudogene. This CDR3 is built from 15 residues. For the CDR3, the DNA is TGTGCCAGCAGCTCTCGGGACAGGGTTAAAGAGACCCAGTACTTC. It specifies CASSSRDRVKETQYF.

The chain recombines TRBV19 with TRBJ1-5, with D unresolved. The V gene lost 7 bases and the J gene lost 4 bases, with 8 bases spanning the gap. This CDR3 is built from 12 residues. Germline V gene sequence: CDR1 LNHDA, CDR2 SQIVND (reference sequence). In nucleotides, the CDR3 is TGTGCCAGTAACGAGGGAAATCAGCCCCAGCATTTT. Translated: CASNEGNQPQHF.

This clone came up a few times. The CDR3 nucleotides are TGTGCCAGCAGAACCGGGACAGGTAGCCACTATGGCTACACCTTC. Protein product: CASRTGTGSHYGYTF. The V call is TRBV28, the J call TRBJ1-2; TRBD1 aligns across 8 bases. Germline loops: CDR1 MDHEN, CDR2 SYDVKM. The V and J ends lost 6 bases and 3 bases, in that order; junction bases with no gene match: 9. The CDR3 runs 15 residues.

As for this clone: The same CDR3 is also encoded by other DNA sequences in this sample. This rearrangement joins TRBV27 to TRBJ1-5; 9 bases match TRBD1. The V gene's germline CDR1 is MNHEY and CDR2 SMNVEV (reference sequence). This CDR3 region has 14 residues. With 3 bases clipped from V and 4 bases from J, the junction kept 1 base outside the gene matches. The DNA for the CDR3 is TGTGCCAGCAGTTTGGGACAGGGAAATCAGCCCCAGCATTTT. Translating it yields CASSLGQGNQPQHF.

This chain links TRBV3-1 (or the pseudogene TRBV3-2) with TRBJ1-2; the D gene is possibly TRBD1 (6 bases). The CDR3 extends over 14 amino acids. CDR1 and CDR2 (germline): LGHDT, YNNKEL (reference sequence). The V and J ends lost 0 bases and 7 bases respectively, with 12 bases between them. The CDR3 DNA reads as TGTGCCAGCAGCCAAGAGACAGGTCAGGGTGGCTACACCTTC. Translated, it gives CASSQETGQGGYTF.

CDR3 residues: CASRLRDRGPDGYTF. CDR3 DNA: TGTGCCAGCAGACTCCGGGACAGGGGGCCCGATGGCTACACCTTC. V gene TRBV7-8 combines with J gene TRBJ1-2; 12 nucleotides align to TRBD1. The CDR3 has 15 residues. J gave up 6 bases and V 6 bases, and 8 bases lay outside the gene matches. Germline CDR1 is SGHVS and CDR2 is FQNEAQ.

The chain recombines TRBV27 with TRBJ2-4, with 8 bases matching TRBD2. V trimming: 3 bases; J trimming: 2 bases; junction bases outside the gene matches: 6. The CDR3 sequence is 16 residues long. Germline loops: CDR1 MNHEY, CDR2 SMNVEV (reference sequence). The CDR3 is CASSFAGGPTKNIQYF. DNA for the CDR3: TGTGCCAGCAGTTTTGCGGGAGGACCAACCAAAAACATTCAGTACTTC.

This chain links TRBV9 with TRBJ1-2, with D possibly being TRBD1 (5 bases). The ends were cut back, 1 base at V and 6 bases at J, with 7 bases in the middle. The CDR3 loop spans 12 amino acids. Germline assignment: CDR1 SGDLS and CDR2 YYNGEE. CDR3 residues: CASSVSRDGYTF. The CDR3 DNA is TGTGCCAGCAGCGTAAGCAGGGATGGCTACACCTTC.

The chain's CDR3 is CASSVPGTGGSGYGYTF. CDR3 coding DNA: TGTGCCAGCAGCGTCCCCGGGACAGGGGGCTCGGGGTATGGCTACACCTTC. The chain couples TRBV2 to TRBJ1-2; 12 bases are a match to TRBD1. Germline assignment: CDR1 SNHLY and CDR2 FYNNEI. V lost 6 bases, J lost 5 bases, and 13 bases stayed unmatched. The CDR3 consists of 17 residues.

The chain couples TRBV3-1 (or the pseudogene TRBV3-2) to TRBJ2-5; D might be TRBD1 (6 bases). CDR3 length equals 16 residues. V was pared by 0 bases and J by 1 base, with 12 bases between. Germline loops: CDR1 LGHDT, CDR2 YNNKEL (reference sequence). In nucleotides, the CDR3 is TGTGCCAGCAGCCAAGATCCCGGGACACTCCAAGAGACCCAGTACTTC. It translates to CASSQDPGTLQETQYF.

This rearrangement joins TRBV7-2 to TRBJ2-7; TRBD1 matches at 9 bases. Trimming took 5 bases from V and 5 from J; bases not matched to a gene: 7. The germline gives CDR1 SGHTA, CDR2 FQGNSA. CDR3 length equals 14 residues. This CDR3 reads CASSIPGQGHEQYF. The CDR3 DNA sequence: TGTGCCAGCAGCATCCCGGGACAGGGCCACGAGCAGTACTTC.

The chain joins TRBV27 to TRBJ1-1; 7 nucleotides align to TRBD1. CDR3 length: 14 residues. Germline trimming cut 4 bases from V and 0 bases from J; bases unmatched to any gene: 2. Germline-derived CDR1 and CDR2 are MNHEY and SMNVEV (reference sequence). The CDR3: CASSYDRVNTEAFF. Written as DNA, the CDR3 is TGTGCCAGCAGTTACGACAGGGTGAACACTGAAGCTTTCTTT.